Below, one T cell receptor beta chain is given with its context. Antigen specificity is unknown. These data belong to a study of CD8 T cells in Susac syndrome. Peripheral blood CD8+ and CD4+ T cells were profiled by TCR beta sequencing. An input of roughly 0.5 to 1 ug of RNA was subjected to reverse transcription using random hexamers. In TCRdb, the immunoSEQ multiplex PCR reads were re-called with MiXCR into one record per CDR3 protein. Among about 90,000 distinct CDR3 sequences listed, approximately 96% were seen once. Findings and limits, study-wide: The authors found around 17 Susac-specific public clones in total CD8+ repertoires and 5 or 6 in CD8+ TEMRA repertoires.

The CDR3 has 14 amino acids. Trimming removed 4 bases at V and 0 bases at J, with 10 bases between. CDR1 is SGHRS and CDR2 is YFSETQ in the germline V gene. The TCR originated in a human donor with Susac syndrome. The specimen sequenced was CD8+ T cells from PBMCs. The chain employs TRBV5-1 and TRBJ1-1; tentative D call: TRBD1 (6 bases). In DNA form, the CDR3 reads TGCGCCAGCAGCATAGGACAGCTGAACACTGAAGCTTTCTTT. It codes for CASSIGQLNTEAFF.